Listed here are 14 T cell receptor beta chains from one sample, sequenced in a study of T cell responses to AZD1222 COVID-19 vaccine. TCRdb keeps only in-frame clones here, not all; method: immunoSEQ multiplex PCR. There are fewer than 150,000 clones in the sample; 70% to 90% occur only once, and 3.5% lies in the top ten. The sample was peripheral blood, taken 28 days after the second AZD1222 dose. These TCRs come from an adult who received the AZD1222 COVID-19 vaccine.

V gene TRBV5-4 combines with J gene TRBJ2-1; tentatively, D is TRBD1 (6 bases). V lost 1 base, J lost 5 bases, and 13 bases lay in between. This CDR3 has 15 residues. Germline CDR1 SGHNT, CDR2 YYREEE (reference sequence). The CDR3: CASSLSLTGNNEQFF. The CDR3 DNA sequence: TGTGCCAGCAGCTTGTCCCTGACAGGAAACAATGAGCAGTTCTTC.

This clone was counted once. CDR3: CATDRVQETQYF. CDR3 DNA sequence: TGTGCCACAGACAGGGTCCAAGAGACCCAGTACTTC. The rearrangement joins TRBV2 to TRBJ2-5, with 7 bases that match TRBD1. Germline V CDR1 and CDR2: SNHLY, FYNNEI. After removal of 10 bases from V and 1 base from J, the junction contained 3 bases not matched to a gene. The CDR3 contains 12 residues.

The V call is TRBV13, the J call TRBJ1-1; D not resolved. From germline, CDR1 is PRHDT and CDR2 FYEKMQ (reference sequence). V lost 3 bases and J 1 base, leaving 9 bases between the germline ends. CDR3 length equals 14 residues. The CDR3 protein is CASSFFSPNTEAFF. The DNA of the CDR3 is TGTGCCAGCAGCTTTTTTTCCCCGAACACTGAAGCTTTCTTT.

This clone came up once. J is TRBJ1-5 and V is TRBV19; 9 nucleotides agree with TRBD1. The CDR3 has 20 residues. The J segment lost 2 bases and the V segment lost 5 bases, leaving 19 bases of the junction unmatched. Germline CDR1 and CDR2: LNHDA and SQIVND (reference sequence). CDR3 region: CASSSPAGTGSFGRNQPQHF. DNA of the CDR3: TGTGCCAGTAGTTCCCCAGCCGGGACAGGGAGTTTTGGGCGCAATCAGCCCCAGCATTTT.

The chain is built from TRBV5-4 and TRBJ2-1, with 7 nucleotides matching TRBD1. V lost 1 base to trimming and J lost 8 bases; unmatched junction nucleotides: 6. The germline V gene encodes CDR1 SGHNT and CDR2 YYREEE (reference sequence). CDR3 length equals 14 residues. CDR3 protein: CASSLTTGRDEQFF. The CDR3 DNA reads TGTGCCAGCAGCTTGACGACAGGGAGAGATGAGCAGTTCTTC.

The V gene is TRBV27, the J gene TRBJ1-1; the D gene is possibly TRBD1 (6 bases). This CDR3 has 15 amino acids. From germline, CDR1 is MNHEY and CDR2 SMNVEV (reference sequence). V was shortened by 0 bases and J by 4 bases, with 12 bases between the two germline ends. CDR3 nucleotides: TGTGCCAGCAGTTTATCCCCAGGGGTGAGCACTGAAGCTTTCTTT. Its translation: CASSLSPGVSTEAFF.

The rearrangement links TRBV12-3 or TRBV12-4 to TRBJ1-1; possible D gene TRBD1, 6 bases. V dropped 4 bases and J dropped 6 bases, with 12 bases sitting between them. The CDR3 contains 13 residues. CDR3 bases: TGTGCCAGCAGTTCCAGGGGCAATTCTGAAGCTTTCTTT. Translating it yields CASSSRGNSEAFF.

This chain connects TRBV4-1 to TRBJ1-4; perhaps TRBD1 as D (6 bases). CDR3 length equals 16 residues. Trimming pared 4 bases from V and 0 bases from J, leaving 12 bases between. CDR1 and CDR2 from the germline V gene are MGHRA and YSYEKL. The CDR3 spells CASSLRTESTNEKLFF. The CDR3 DNA sequence: TGCGCCAGCAGCCTGAGGACAGAGTCAACTAATGAAAAACTGTTTTTT.

The CDR3 here is CASSSGPWALNYGYTF. Written as DNA, the CDR3 is TGTGCCAGCAGCTCTGGTCCCTGGGCTTTAAACTATGGCTACACCTTC. The rearrangement joins TRBV5-4 to TRBJ1-2, with unresolved D. V was clipped by 3 bases and J by 2 bases, with 17 bases between them. The CDR3 covers 16 residues. The germline CDR1 and CDR2 sequences are SGHNT and YYREEE (reference sequence). Complete variable domain (other parts from reference TRBV5-4 and TRBJ1-2): ETGVTQSPTHLIKTRGQQVTLRCSSQSGHNTVSWYQQALGQGPQFIFQYYREEENGRGNFPPRFSGLQFPNYSSELNVNALELDDSALYLCASSSGPWALNYGYTFGSGTRLTVV.

V and J are TRBV29-1 and TRBJ1-1; D call uncertain. Per the germline V gene, CDR1 is SQVTM and CDR2 is ANQGSEA. V lost 3 bases, J lost 2 bases, and 10 bases lay in between. This CDR3 is 13 amino acids long. The CDR3 is CSVETLLNTEAFF. Written as DNA, the CDR3 is TGCAGCGTTGAGACATTACTTAACACTGAAGCTTTCTTT.

V is TRBV5-4 and J is TRBJ2-1; TRBD2 matches 8 bases. This CDR3 is built from 16 residues. Germline CDR1 reads SGHNT; CDR2 reads YYREEE (reference sequence). V dropped 0 bases and J dropped 6; count of bases not matched to a gene: 8. CDR3 region: CASSLEGAGGGNEQFF. The CDR3 region has the DNA TGTGCCAGCAGCTTGGAAGGGGCGGGAGGAGGCAATGAGCAGTTCTTC.

This clone was picked up a small number of times. The chain recombines TRBV7-8 with TRBJ2-7; 9 nucleotides match TRBD2. V dropped 1 base and J dropped 4; count of bases not matched to a gene: 5. Germline V gene data show CDR1 as SGHVS and CDR2 as FQNEAQ. The CDR3 runs 15 residues. The CDR3 DNA reads as TGTGCCAGCAGCTTAGAGGGCGGGGGGGCTTACGAGCAGTACTTC. It yields the protein CASSLEGGGAYEQYF.

The V gene is TRBV19, the J gene TRBJ1-5; 10 positions match TRBD1. The V gene end was trimmed by 3 bases and the J gene end by 1 base; junction bases not matched to a gene: 6. The CDR3 sequence is 17 residues long. The germline gives CDR1 LNHDA, CDR2 SQIVND (reference sequence). The CDR3 sequence is CASSMGDRGGSNQPQHF. The CDR3 DNA is TGTGCCAGTAGTATGGGGGACAGGGGCGGAAGCAATCAGCCCCAGCATTTT.

The J gene is TRBJ2-1, the V gene TRBV10-3; 11 bases line up with TRBD1. The CDR3 runs 15 residues. Germline CDR1 and CDR2: ENHRY and SYGVKD. Trimming removed 11 bases from V and 4 bases from J; junction bases left unmatched: 10. CDR3 DNA: TGTGCCGTACGGTCCGGGACAGGGGGGTACAATGAGCAGTTCTTC. Its protein is CAVRSGTGGYNEQFF.